This T cell receptor beta chain comes out of a study of cytomegalovirus exposure and HLA in healthy donors (dated by TCRdb to between 2016 and 2019). Regarding the study in general: According to an earlier analysis of several hundred of the donors, roughly 180 million T cells yielded 120 million or so unique TCR beta sequences and 276 Gb of sequence data. An early release that covered 640 HLA-typed donors contained around 300 gigabases of sequencing data and 85 million to 100 million unique TCR sequences. The genetic ancestry cluster associated with self-reported Caucasian donors included over 65% of the approximately 400 genotyped donors. The study aimed to test whether signatures of past pathogen exposure could be identified by cataloging public T cell receptors. The study used immunosequencing to profile the T cell repertoires of 600 to 850 subjects and linked those repertoires to cytomegalovirus serostatus. A separate validation cohort of approximately 130 different subjects was used in addition to the roughly 640-subject first cohort. To predict cytomegalovirus infection status, the study combined high-throughput TCR immunosequencing, statistical association of individual TCRs with disease status, and machine learning. A later analysis re-analyzed previously published TCR beta repertoires from several hundred donors and added high-resolution HLA genotyping to study TCR occurrence patterns. In the later analysis, no new phenotypic data were used to find candidate immune exposures; instead, reliance was placed on TCR beta sequences and their occurrence across donors. In an earlier analysis of roughly 580 of the donors, high-throughput TCR beta sequencing was used to judge whether each TCR beta V gene segment behaved as functional or pseudogenic. Alongside the repertoire data, information on donor age, sex, ethnicity and CMV serostatus was compiled. A later genetic analysis used genome-wide SNP genotypes for about 65% of the roughly 670 donors, treating that subset as a discovery cohort. Every repertoire in the discovery cohort had been generated on one and the same sequencing platform. Both class I and class II loci were covered by HLA typing, at four-digit resolution. The number of donors typed differed by locus, with about 629-640 for A, B, C, DRB1 and DQB1, 522 for DQA1, approximately 570 for DPA1, and approximately 470 for DPB1. About five DR-DQ haplotypes were handled as single units for association and clustering because linkage in the cohort was strong. Among under 450 genotyped donors of the cohort, an average of approximately 240,000 unique TCR beta nucleotide sequences were sequenced per donor, roughly a sixth of them non-productive.

The cohort comprised some 680 healthy bone marrow donors. At the time of sampling, every cohort member was nominally healthy, though immune exposures that went unrecorded were likely present. The donor tested CMV seronegative and was one of the 352 seronegative cohort members. A peripheral blood sample was provided by each donor, and peripheral blood mononuclear cells were used for TCR beta sequencing. Genomic DNA was extracted from the blood cell samples with the Qiagen DNeasy Blood Extraction Kit. The library came from the immunoSEQ multiplex PCR assay. The multiplex PCR relied on a mix of 60 forward primers for TCR Vbeta segments and 13 reverse primers for TCR Jbeta segments. The CDR3 region of rearranged TCR beta genes was amplified from genomic DNA with a multiplex PCR assay. The Illumina HiSeq System was used to sequence the amplified TCR beta libraries as 87-base-pair reads. The paper's processing steps were these. In a later analysis, tens of millions of unique TCR beta chains were counted across the 690 or so repertoires, and approximately 11 million of these chains were shared by at least two donors. Raw reads were error-corrected and collapsed into unique sequences with a nearest-neighbor algorithm that merged closely related sequences to remove PCR and sequencing errors. To assign V, D and J gene segments, CDR3 sequences were aligned to IMGT reference sequences. For a sequence to be retained, at least a six-nucleotide match to both a V gene segment and a J gene segment was required. Rearrangements were classified as productive when the CDR3 lacked stop codons and remained in frame with V and J, and all other rearrangements were classified as non-productive. CDR3 was defined according to IMGT convention as the region running from the second conserved V-encoded cysteine to the conserved J-encoded phenylalanine. The earlier analysis of about 500 of the donors excluded sequences that lacked an unambiguous match to a single V gene segment. In an earlier analysis of 450 to 750 of the donors, a V segment was called functional when productive rearrangements were above 56.7%, and segregating when the standard deviation between donors exceeded 5%. A statistical classification framework was developed to diagnose cytomegalovirus status using the catalog of TCR beta chain sequences. In a later analysis, V and J genes were assigned by comparing TCR nucleotide sequences against IMGT/GENE-DB human TR gene sequences. The TCRdist pipeline was used in a later analysis to assign CDR3 sequences and most-parsimonious VDJ recombination scenarios. In a later analysis, each TCR beta chain was defined by its CDR3 amino acid sequence together with its V-gene family, and reads without a unique V-gene family were excluded. In a later analysis, a few hundred highly shared, low-generation-probability nucleotide sequences were removed to address suspected cross-contamination and a sequencing artifact. A later analysis calculated a clonal expansion index for each public chain from normalized within-repertoire ranks of inferred template counts. In a later analysis, generation probabilities were computed with a VDJ recombination model fitted to out-of-frame rearrangements, and the resulting probabilities were checked against IGoR. In a later analysis, TCR-TCR, TCR-HLA and TCR-CMV co-occurrence was scored with hypergeometric tests, and a repertoire-size bias correction was applied to TCR pairs. False discovery rates were estimated in a later analysis by permuting HLA or CMV assignments 20 times. In a later analysis, co-occurring TCRs were grouped using DBSCAN, with TCRdist sequence similarity added in when clustering inside HLA-allele-positive subsets. For co-occurrence clustering, repertoires with fewer than 30,000 or more than 120,000 public chains were excluded, along with 5 or 6 repertoires with anomalous nucleotide sharing. TCRdb carries this immuneACCESS record with in-frame sequences only. Its versions omit some clonotypes, under half of them owing to an unresolved V gene in the studies checked, with the rest unexplained. V and J calls and clone size come straight from that table; D and trimming were deduced from the DNA. The table for this sample lists approximately 290,000 clones; 80% of them were counted only once. Over 0.3% of the sample is in the top ten clones.

Remarks on this clone: This receptor's antigen is unknown. No base quality information exists; no much larger clone differs at one position.

Beyond this particular receptor, the publication reports: Specific HLA alleles were associated with 16,951 TCR beta sequences at a false discovery rate of 0.05 in a later analysis. A later analysis found that TCR association rates varied across HLA loci, with DRB1 alleles showing the most associated TCRs and HLA-C alleles the fewest. HLA typing was unavailable for some donors at each locus, so association tests used only the typed subset. A total of around 150 TCR beta chains were listed by the study as associated with cytomegalovirus. A cluster of highly shared sequence variants was judged likely to be a technical artifact of the sequencing pipeline. A further reported finding was that TCR beta sequences accurately predicted the HLA-A and HLA-B alleles for most subjects in the first cohort. Linkage disequilibrium might explain the correlated functional status among segregating V segments, but an unknown experimental factor could not be ruled out. It was suggested by the authors that the approach could potentially be generalized to other disease states and immunological phenotypes. The classifier was reported to diagnose cytomegalovirus status with high specificity and sensitivity in both the original cohort and the validation cohort. This cohort had only TCR beta chains sequenced, and the lack of alpha or paired-chain data limited which features could be detected. Compared with equally common non-associated chains, HLA-associated TCR beta chains in a later analysis were more clonally expanded and had lower generation probabilities. Broadly in line with IMGT annotations, most TCR beta V segments showed up in productive rearrangements about 90% or about 30% of the time in an earlier analysis of around 600 of the donors. V-gene and J-gene trimming of TCR beta chains was associated with a missense DCLRE1C variant in a later genetic analysis, and the association was replicated in an independent cohort. A later analysis reported that several top co-occurrence clusters appeared linked to parvovirus B19, influenza, CMV and Epstein-Barr virus. Most CMV-associated TCR beta chains appeared to be HLA-restricted in a later analysis, and the HLA associations seemed to be driven largely by CMV exposure. The earlier analysis of approximately 560 of the donors excluded approximately 15 rarely observed V segments, including chromosome 9 orphons, because counts were too low. While some public TCRs were present in many individuals, most TCR sequences turned up only very rarely across donors. A later genetic analysis reported fewer N-insertions in productive TCRs among donors in an Asian-associated ancestry cluster than the roughly 700-donor mean. Strong co-occurrence of HLA alleles, especially DR and DQ, made assigning TCR associations to individual alleles difficult. Immune exposure information for the cohort was limited to CMV serostatus. In vitro tests confirmed that a few of the cytomegalovirus-associated TCR beta chains recognize cytomegalovirus antigens. The presence/absence analyses assumed that sequencing depth was roughly uniform across donors, and that assumption may not be true.

The sequenced sample consisted of PBMCs. This receptor was taken from a girl aged 2 to 10 in good health and CMV-seronegative.

The encoded CDR3 is CASSLGGLAYEQYF. In nucleotides, the sequence is TGTGCCAGCAGCTTAGGGGGACTCGCCTACGAGCAGTACTTC. The V gene is TRBV7-9 and the J gene is TRBJ2-7; perhaps TRBD2 is the D gene, with 6 bases matching. Counted from cysteine to phenylalanine, this CDR3 has 14 amino acids. This entry keeps only the CDR3 DNA: 42 bases, framed from base 1. V is shortened by 1 base, J by 2 bases, and the region joining them spans 9 bases. CDR1 SEHNR and CDR2 FQNEAQ are derived from the germline V gene (reference sequence).